One sample yielded the 13 T cell receptor beta chains listed below, sequenced in a study of blood T cell repertoires in COVID-19. TCRdb's copy holds only in-frame clones and misses some; the assay was immunoSEQ multiplex PCR. The profile shows around 220,000 clones, around 89% of them singletons. Material for sequencing was PBMCs or T cells enriched from blood (not recorded which). These receptors all stem from a young man who had been exposed to COVID-19.

This rearrangement joins TRBV5-1 to TRBJ2-7; 11 positions agree with TRBD2. CDR3 length: 15 amino acids. Trimming took 0 bases from V and 6 from J; bases not matched to a gene: 5. CDR1 SGHRS and CDR2 YFSETQ come from the germline V gene. In DNA form, the CDR3 reads TGCGCCAGCAGCTTGGGGGCTAGCGGGGGGTTCGAGCAGTACTTC. Translation: CASSLGASGGFEQYF.

This clone was observed once. The rearrangement uses TRBV5-1 and TRBJ2-3; TRBD2 matches 15 bases. The junction had 2 bases not matched to a gene; V was cut back by 3 bases and J by 3 bases. The CDR3 has 16 amino acids. Germline assignment: CDR1 SGHRS and CDR2 YFSETQ. The CDR3 spells CASSWTSGGVTDTQYF. The CDR3 region has the DNA TGCGCCAGCAGCTGGACTAGCGGGGGGGTAACAGATACGCAGTATTTT.

The V and J genes are TRBV7-8 and TRBJ1-3; D remains ambiguous. This CDR3 has 12 residues. Trimming left V 5 bases short and J 9 bases short, with 11 bases between. Germline CDR1 SGHVS, CDR2 FQNEAQ. CDR3 coding DNA: TGTGCCAGCAGCCCCATCTTTAGCACCATATATTTT. Encoded protein: CASSPIFSTIYF.

The rearrangement uses TRBV5-1 and TRBJ2-7; TRBD2 matches 11 bases. V trimming: 0 bases; J trimming: 2 bases; junction bases outside the gene matches: 10. Germline V CDR1 and CDR2: SGHRS, YFSETQ. The CDR3 totals 18 residues. The CDR3 reads CASSLAPSGGTRTYEQYF. The CDR3 bases are TGCGCCAGCAGCTTGGCCCCTAGCGGGGGGACACGGACCTACGAGCAGTACTTC.

J is TRBJ1-2 and V is TRBV7-2; possibly TRBD1 for D (5 bases). Germline V CDR1 and CDR2: SGHTA, FQGNSA. V was cut by 3 bases and J by 4 bases, with 9 bases left in between. The CDR3 spans 13 residues. Here the CDR3 DNA reads TGTGCCAGCAGCTTCCAGACAGTCTATGGCTACACCTTC. It specifies CASSFQTVYGYTF.

This clone was detected many times. V gene TRBV7-2 combines with J gene TRBJ1-5; 8 bases fit TRBD1. The J segment lost 5 bases and the V segment lost 1 base, leaving 4 bases of the junction unmatched. This CDR3 contains 15 residues. Germline CDR1 and CDR2: SGHTA and FQGNSA. The CDR3 DNA follows: TGTGCCAGCAGCTTAGAGACAGGGGTTCATCAGCCCCAGCATTTT. Its translation: CASSLETGVHQPQHF.

There are many counts of this clone. V is TRBV19 and J is TRBJ2-1; D remains ambiguous. V gave up 5 bases and J gave up 3 bases, with 11 bases separating them. CDR1 is LNHDA and CDR2 is SQIVND in the germline V gene (reference sequence). There are 14 residues in the CDR3. The CDR3 DNA reads TGTGCCAGTAGTCTTGCTACGCGCTACAATGAGCAGTTCTTC. It codes for CASSLATRYNEQFF. The variable domain in full, completed from reference TRBV19 and TRBJ2-1, reads DGGITQSPKYLFRKEGQNVTLSCEQNLNHDAMYWYRQDPGQGLRLIYYSQIVNDFQKGDIAEGYSVSREKKESFPLTVTSAQKNPTAFYLCASSLATRYNEQFFGPGTRLTVL.

Only one count was recorded for this clone. V is TRBV27 and J is TRBJ2-3; D perhaps matches TRBD2 (6 bases). Germline V gene lookup returns CDR1 MNHEY and CDR2 SMNVEV (reference sequence). This CDR3 region has 14 residues. V was pared by 3 bases and J by 4 bases, with 11 bases between. The CDR3 loop reads CASSFRGYSDTQYF. The CDR3 DNA follows: TGTGCCAGCAGTTTTCGGGGGTACTCAGATACGCAGTATTTT.

The genes are TRBV6-5 and TRBJ1-1; no clear D gene. Deletions cut 8 bases from V and 0 bases from J, with 4 bases between. CDR3 length: 11 residues. Germline V gene sequence: CDR1 MNHEY, CDR2 SVGAGI. CDR3 nucleotide sequence: TGTGCCAGCCGGGTGAACACTGAAGCTTTCTTT. It translates to CASRVNTEAFF.

The chain carries TRBV11-2 and TRBJ2-3, with D possibly matching TRBD2 (6 bases). V shed 5 bases and J shed 4 bases, with 10 bases lying between them. This CDR3 is built from 13 residues. Germline V gene sequence: CDR1 SGHAT, CDR2 FQNNGV. CDR3 sequence reads: CASSRGLPDTQYF. Written as DNA, the CDR3 is TGTGCCAGCAGCCGGGGACTGCCAGATACGCAGTATTTT.

This clone has just one count. The chain has TRBV5-4 and TRBJ2-5; D is perhaps TRBD1 (6 bases). Germline CDR1 is SGHNT and CDR2 is YYREEE (reference sequence). Trimming took off 3 bases at V and 5 bases at J, with 14 bases between the two ends. The CDR3 runs 14 residues. The DNA of the CDR3 is TGTGCCAGCAGCTCGCCAGGGGCGGTGGAGACCCAGTACTTC. Translated: CASSSPGAVETQYF. The variable domain in full, with the rest retrieved from reference TRBV5-4 and TRBJ2-5, is ETGVTQSPTHLIKTRGQQVTLRCSSQSGHNTVSWYQQALGQGPQFIFQYYREEENGRGNFPPRFSGLQFPNYSSELNVNALELDDSALYLCASSSPGAVETQYFGPGTRLLVL.

CDR3 DNA sequence: TGTGCCAGCAGCAATGGCCTCTATGGCTACACCTTC. This gives the protein CASSNGLYGYTF. The chain is built from TRBV7-9 and TRBJ1-2; no definite D call. Trimming stripped 5 bases from V and 4 bases from J, with 8 bases between. CDR1 is SEHNR and CDR2 is FQNEAQ in the germline V gene (reference sequence). The CDR3 totals 12 residues.

This sequence joins TRBV3-1 (or the pseudogene TRBV3-2) and TRBJ2-1, with 8 positions matching TRBD2. V shed 3 bases, J shed 6 bases, and the junction held 7 bases outside the gene matches. The germline V gene has CDR1 LGHDT and CDR2 YNNKEL (reference sequence). The CDR3 has 15 residues. CDR3 nucleotide sequence: TGTGCCAGCAGCCAGCAACGGGGGGGTTTCAATGAGCAGTTCTTC. Encoded protein: CASSQQRGGFNEQFF.